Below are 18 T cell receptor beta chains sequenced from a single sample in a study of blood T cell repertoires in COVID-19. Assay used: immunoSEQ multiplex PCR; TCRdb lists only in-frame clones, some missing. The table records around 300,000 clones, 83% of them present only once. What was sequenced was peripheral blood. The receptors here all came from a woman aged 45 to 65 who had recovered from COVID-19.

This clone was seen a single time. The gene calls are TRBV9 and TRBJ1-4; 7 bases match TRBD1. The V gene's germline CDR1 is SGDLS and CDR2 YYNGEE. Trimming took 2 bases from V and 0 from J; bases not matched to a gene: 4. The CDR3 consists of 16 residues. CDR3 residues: CASSVGQTATNEKLFF. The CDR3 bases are TGTGCCAGCAGCGTGGGACAGACTGCAACTAATGAAAAACTGTTTTTT.

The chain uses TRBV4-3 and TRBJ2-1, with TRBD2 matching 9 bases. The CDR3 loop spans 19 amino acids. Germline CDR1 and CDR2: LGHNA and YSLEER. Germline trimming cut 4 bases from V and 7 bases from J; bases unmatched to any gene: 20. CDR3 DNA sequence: TGCGCCAGCAGCCCCAAACTCCAGCCGACTAGCGGAGTGGGGAATGAGCAGTTCTTC. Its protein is CASSPKLQPTSGVGNEQFF.

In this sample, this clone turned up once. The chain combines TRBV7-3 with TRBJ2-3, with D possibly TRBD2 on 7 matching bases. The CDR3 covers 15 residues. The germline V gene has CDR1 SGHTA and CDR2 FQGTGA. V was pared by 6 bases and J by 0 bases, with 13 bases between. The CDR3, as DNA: TGTGCCAGCAGTTTGGGGGGGCTCAGCACAGATACGCAGTATTTT. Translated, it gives CASSLGGLSTDTQYF.

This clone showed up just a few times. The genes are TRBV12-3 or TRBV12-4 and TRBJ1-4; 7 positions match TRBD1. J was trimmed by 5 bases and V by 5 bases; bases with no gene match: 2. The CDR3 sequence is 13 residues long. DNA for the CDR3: TGTGCCAGCAGTGAACAGGGGAATGAAAAACTGTTTTTT. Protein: CASSEQGNEKLFF.

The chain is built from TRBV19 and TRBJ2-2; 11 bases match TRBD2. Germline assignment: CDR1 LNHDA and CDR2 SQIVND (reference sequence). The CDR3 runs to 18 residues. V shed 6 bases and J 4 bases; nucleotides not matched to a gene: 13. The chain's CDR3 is CASRSVGLAGVVTGELFF. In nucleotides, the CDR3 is TGTGCCAGTAGGTCGGTTGGACTAGCGGGCGTGGTCACCGGGGAGCTGTTTTTT.

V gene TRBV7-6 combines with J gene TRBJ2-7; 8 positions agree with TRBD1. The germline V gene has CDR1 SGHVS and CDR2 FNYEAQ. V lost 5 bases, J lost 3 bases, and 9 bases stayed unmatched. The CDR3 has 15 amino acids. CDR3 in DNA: TGTGCCAGCAGCCCCAACAGGGGGGTGAACTACGAGCAGTACTTC. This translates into CASSPNRGVNYEQYF.

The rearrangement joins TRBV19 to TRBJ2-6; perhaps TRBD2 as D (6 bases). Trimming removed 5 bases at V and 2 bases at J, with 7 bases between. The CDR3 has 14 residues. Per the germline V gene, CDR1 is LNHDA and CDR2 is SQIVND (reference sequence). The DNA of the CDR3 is TGTGCCAGTAGTTCGGGGGCTGGGGCCAACGTCCTGACTTTC. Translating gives CASSSGAGANVLTF.

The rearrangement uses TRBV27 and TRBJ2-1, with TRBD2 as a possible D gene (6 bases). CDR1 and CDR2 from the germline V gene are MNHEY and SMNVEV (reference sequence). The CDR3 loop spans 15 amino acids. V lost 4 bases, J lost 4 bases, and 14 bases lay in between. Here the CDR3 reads CASSSSGTPYNEQFF. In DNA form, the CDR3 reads TGTGCCAGCAGTTCCTCCGGGACTCCATACAATGAGCAGTTCTTC.

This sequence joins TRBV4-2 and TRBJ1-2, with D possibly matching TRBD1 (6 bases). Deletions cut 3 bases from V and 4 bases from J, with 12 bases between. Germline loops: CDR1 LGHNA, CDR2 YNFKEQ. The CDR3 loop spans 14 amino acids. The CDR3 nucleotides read TGTGCCAGCAGCCACACGGACAGCTTCTATGGCTACACCTTC. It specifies CASSHTDSFYGYTF.

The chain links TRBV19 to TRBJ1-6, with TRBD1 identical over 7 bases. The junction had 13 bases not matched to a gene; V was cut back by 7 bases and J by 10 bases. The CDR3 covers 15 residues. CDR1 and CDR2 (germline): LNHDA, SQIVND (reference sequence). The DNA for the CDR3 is TGTGCCAGTAAGACAGACGCATCAGGGGGATCACCCCTCCACTTT. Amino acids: CASKTDASGGSPLHF.

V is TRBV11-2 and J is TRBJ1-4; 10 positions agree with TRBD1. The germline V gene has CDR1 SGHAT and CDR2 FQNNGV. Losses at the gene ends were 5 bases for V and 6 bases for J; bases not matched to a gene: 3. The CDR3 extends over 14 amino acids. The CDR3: CASSRDRGDEKLFF. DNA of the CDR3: TGTGCCAGCAGCCGGGACAGGGGAGATGAAAAACTGTTTTTT.

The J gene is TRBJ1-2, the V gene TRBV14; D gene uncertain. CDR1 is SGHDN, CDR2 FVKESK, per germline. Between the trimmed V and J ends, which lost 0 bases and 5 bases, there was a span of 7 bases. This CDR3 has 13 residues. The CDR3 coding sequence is TGTGCCAGCAGCCAAGATCCGGGGTATGGCTACACCTTC. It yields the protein CASSQDPGYGYTF.

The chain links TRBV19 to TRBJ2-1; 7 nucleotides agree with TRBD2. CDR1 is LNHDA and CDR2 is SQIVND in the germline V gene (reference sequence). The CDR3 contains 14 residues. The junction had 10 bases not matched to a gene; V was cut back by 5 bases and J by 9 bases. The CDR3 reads CASSEWGRAFEQFF. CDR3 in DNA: TGTGCCAGTAGTGAGTGGGGGAGGGCCTTTGAGCAGTTCTTC.

In nucleotides, the CDR3 is TGCGCCAGCAGCTTGGGACAGGTTAGGACCGGGGAGCTGTTTTTT. As protein: CASSLGQVRTGELFF. The rearrangement joins TRBV5-1 to TRBJ2-2; TRBD1 might be the D (6 bases). The CDR3 contains 15 residues. Trimming took off 0 bases at V and 5 bases at J, with 11 bases between the two ends. Germline CDR1 and CDR2: SGHRS and YFSETQ. The variable domain in full, completed from reference TRBV5-1 and TRBJ2-2, reads KAGVTQTPRYLIKTRGQQVTLSCSPISGHRSVSWYQQTPGQGLQFLFEYFSETQRNKGNFPGRFSGRQFSNSRSEMNVSTLELGDSALYLCASSLGQVRTGELFFGEGSRLTVL.

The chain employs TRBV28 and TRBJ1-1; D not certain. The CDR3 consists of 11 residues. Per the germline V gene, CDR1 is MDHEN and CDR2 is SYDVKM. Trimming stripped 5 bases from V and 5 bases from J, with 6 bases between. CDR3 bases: TGTGCCAGCAGTCCCAGGACTGAAGCTTTCTTT. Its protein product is CASSPRTEAFF.

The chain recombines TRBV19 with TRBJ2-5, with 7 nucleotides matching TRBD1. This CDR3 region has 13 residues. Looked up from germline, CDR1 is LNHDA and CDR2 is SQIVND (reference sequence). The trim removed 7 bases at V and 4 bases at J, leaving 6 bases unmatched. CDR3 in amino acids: CASTATGTETQYF. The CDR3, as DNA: TGTGCCAGTACCGCGACAGGGACAGAGACCCAGTACTTC.

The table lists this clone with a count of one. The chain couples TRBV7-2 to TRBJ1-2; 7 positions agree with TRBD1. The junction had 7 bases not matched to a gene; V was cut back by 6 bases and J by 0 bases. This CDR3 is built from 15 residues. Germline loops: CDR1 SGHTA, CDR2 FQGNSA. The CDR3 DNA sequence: TGTGCCAGCAGTAAACAGGGGACCACTAACTATGGCTACACCTTC. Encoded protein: CASSKQGTTNYGYTF.

The CDR3, as DNA: TGTGCCATTGGGGGGGTGTTCCCATACTACGAGCAGTACTTC. This codes for CAIGGVFPYYEQYF. The chain employs TRBV7-2 and TRBJ2-7, with 7 bases lining up with TRBD2. Trimming at V came to 10 bases and at J to 3 bases, leaving 12 bases not matched to a gene. The CDR3 is 14 residues long. In germline, CDR1 is SGHTA, CDR2 FQGNSA.